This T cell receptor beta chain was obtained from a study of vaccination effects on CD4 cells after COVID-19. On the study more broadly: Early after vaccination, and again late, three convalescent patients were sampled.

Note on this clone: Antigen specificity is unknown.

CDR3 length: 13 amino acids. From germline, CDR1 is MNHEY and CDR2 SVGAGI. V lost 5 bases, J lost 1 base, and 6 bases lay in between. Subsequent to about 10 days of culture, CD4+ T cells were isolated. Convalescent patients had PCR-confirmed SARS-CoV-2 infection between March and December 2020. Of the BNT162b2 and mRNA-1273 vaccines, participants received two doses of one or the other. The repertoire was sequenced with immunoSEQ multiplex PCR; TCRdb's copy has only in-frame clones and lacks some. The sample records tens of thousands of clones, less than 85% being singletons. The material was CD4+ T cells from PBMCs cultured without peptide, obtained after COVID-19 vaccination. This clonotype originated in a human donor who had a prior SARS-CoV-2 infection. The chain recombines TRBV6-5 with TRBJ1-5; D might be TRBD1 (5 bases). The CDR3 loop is CASSRDSNQPQHF. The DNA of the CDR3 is TGTGCCAGCAGTCGGGACAGCAATCAGCCCCAGCATTTT.